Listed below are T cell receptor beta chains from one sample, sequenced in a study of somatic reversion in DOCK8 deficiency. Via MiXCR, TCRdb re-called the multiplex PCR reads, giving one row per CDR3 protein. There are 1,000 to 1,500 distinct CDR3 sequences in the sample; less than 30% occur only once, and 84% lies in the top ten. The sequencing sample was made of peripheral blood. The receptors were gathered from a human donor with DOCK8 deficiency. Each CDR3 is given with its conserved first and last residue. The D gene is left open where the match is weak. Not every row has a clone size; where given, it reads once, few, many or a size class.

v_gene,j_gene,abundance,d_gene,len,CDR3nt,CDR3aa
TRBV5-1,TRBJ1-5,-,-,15,TGCGCCAGCAGCTTGGGTTCGGGAGCCAATCAGCCCCAGCATTTT,CASSLGSGANQPQHF
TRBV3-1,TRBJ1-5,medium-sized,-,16,TGTGCCAGCAGCCAAGGCCCCGGGGCTAGCAATCAGCCCCAGCATTTT,CASSQGPGASNQPQHF
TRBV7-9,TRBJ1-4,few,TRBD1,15,TGTGCCAGCAGCTACACCGGGACAGAGAATGAAAAACTGTTTTTT,CASSYTGTENEKLFF
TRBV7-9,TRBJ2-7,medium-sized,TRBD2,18,TGTGCCAGCAGCCTCGGACTAGCGGGAGAGGGGGTCTCCTACGAGCAGTACTTC,CASSLGLAGEGVSYEQYF
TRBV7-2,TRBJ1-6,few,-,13,TGTGCCAGCAGCTTAACTTCGGGGCATTATCTCCACTTT,CASSLTSGHYLHF
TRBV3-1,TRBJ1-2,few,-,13,TGTGCCAGCAGCTCCGGGACAAACTATGGCTACACCTTC,CASSSGTNYGYTF
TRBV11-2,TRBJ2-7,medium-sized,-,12,TGTGCCAGCAGCTTAATGAGAGGCGAGCAGTACTTC,CASSLMRGEQYF
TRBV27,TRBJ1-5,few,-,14,TGTGCCAGCACGGGGGTTGGGGAAGGTCAGCCCCAGCATTTT,CASTGVGEGQPQHF
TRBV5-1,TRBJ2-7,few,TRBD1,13,TGCGCCAGCAGCTCGGGACAGGGCTACGAGCAGTACTTC,CASSSGQGYEQYF
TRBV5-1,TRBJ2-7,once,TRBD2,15,TGCGCCAGCAGCTTGGGGTTCGGTCCGGGGGGAGAGCAGTACTTC,CASSLGFGPGGEQYF
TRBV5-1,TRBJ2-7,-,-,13,TGCGCCAGCAGCTTGGGAGAAGGGTCGGAGCAGTACTTC,CASSLGEGSEQYF
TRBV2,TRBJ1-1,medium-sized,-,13,TGTGCCAGCAGTAGTGGGTCGAACACTGAAGCTTTCTTT,CASSSGSNTEAFF
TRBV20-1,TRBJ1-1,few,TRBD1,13,TGCAGGATGGACAGGGGGACGAACACTGAAGCTTTCTTT,CRMDRGTNTEAFF
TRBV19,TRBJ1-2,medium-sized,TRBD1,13,TGTGCCAGTAGTGAACAGGGGGCTGATGGCTACACCTTC,CASSEQGADGYTF
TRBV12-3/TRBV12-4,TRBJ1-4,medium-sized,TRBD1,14,TGTGCCAGCAGAACCGGGACAGGGGAGGAAAAACTGTTTTTT,CASRTGTGEEKLFF
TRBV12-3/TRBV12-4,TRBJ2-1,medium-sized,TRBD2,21,TGTGCCAGCAGTTTAGAAATCAAGGAGTGGAAGGCGGGAGGGCCCTACAATGAGCAGTTCTTC,CASSLEIKEWKAGGPYNEQFF
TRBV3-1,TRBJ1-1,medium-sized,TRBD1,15,TGTGCCAGCAGCCAACTCAGGGGGCGAGACACTGAAGCTTTCTTT,CASSQLRGRDTEAFF
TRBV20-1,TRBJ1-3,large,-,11,TGCAGTGTCTTAGGCGGAAACACCATATATTTT,CSVLGGNTIYF
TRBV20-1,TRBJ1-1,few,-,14,TGCAGTTCCAAGACAGGAGTTATGAACACTGAAGCTTTCTTT,CSSKTGVMNTEAFF
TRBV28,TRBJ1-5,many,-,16,TGTGCCAGCAGTTCTACACTGGGACAAATCAATCAGCCCCAGCATTTT,CASSSTLGQINQPQHF
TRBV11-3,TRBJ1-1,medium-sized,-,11,TGTGCCAGCAGCTCCGACCGGGGAGCTTTCTTT,CASSSDRGAFF
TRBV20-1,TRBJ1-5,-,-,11,TGCAGTGCTAGGGCTCAAGCGGCCCAGCATTTT,CSARAQAAQHF
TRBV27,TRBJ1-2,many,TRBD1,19,TGTGCCAGCAGTCCAATGATTGTGAGGAAAGAGGGGGCTGGCTATGGCTACACCTTC,CASSPMIVRKEGAGYGYTF
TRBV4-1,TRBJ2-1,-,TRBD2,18,TGCGCCAGCAGCCATAGGACTAGCGGGTACACTGCCTACAATGAGCAGTTCTTC,CASSHRTSGYTAYNEQFF
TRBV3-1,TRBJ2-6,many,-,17,TGTGCCAGCAGCCAAGGAGCGGGTAGCTCTGGGGCCAACGTCCTGACTTTC,CASSQGAGSSGANVLTF
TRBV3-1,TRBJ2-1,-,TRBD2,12,TGTGCCAGCAGCCGGCGGGTCGGGAGGTTTTTCTTC,CASSRRVGRFFF
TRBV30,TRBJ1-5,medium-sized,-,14,TGTGCCTGGAGTAACGGACAGCCTAATCAGCCCCAGCATTTT,CAWSNGQPNQPQHF
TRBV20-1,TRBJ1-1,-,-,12,TGCAGTGCTGCACAGGGGAACACTGAAGCTTTCTTT,CSAAQGNTEAFF
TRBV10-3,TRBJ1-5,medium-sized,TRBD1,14,TGTGCCACCACAAGTGACAGGGAGAATCAGCCCCAGCATTTT,CATTSDRENQPQHF
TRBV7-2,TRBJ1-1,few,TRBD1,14,TGTGCCAGCAGCCGGACAGGGTACGGCTCTGAAGCTTTCTTT,CASSRTGYGSEAFF
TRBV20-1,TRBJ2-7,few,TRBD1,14,TGCAGTGCTAGAGATATGACAGGGACCTACGAGCAGTACTTC,CSARDMTGTYEQYF
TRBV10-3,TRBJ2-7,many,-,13,TGTGCCATCAGTGAGCCTCCGGGGCTAGAGCAGTACTTC,CAISEPPGLEQYF
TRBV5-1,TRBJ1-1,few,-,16,TGCGCCAGCAGCTTGTCGGCCAGGGCGGAGAACACTGAAGCTTTCTTT,CASSLSARAENTEAFF
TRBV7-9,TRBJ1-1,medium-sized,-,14,TGTGCCAGCAGGTCGGACCGGGGCTTCACTGAAGCTTTCTTT,CASRSDRGFTEAFF
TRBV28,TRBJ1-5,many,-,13,TGTGCCAGCAGTTTTCGGGCCGATCAGCCCCAGCATTTT,CASSFRADQPQHF
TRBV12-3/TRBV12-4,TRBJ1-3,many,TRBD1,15,TGTGCCAGCAGGGCCAGGGGGCTCAAAGGAAACACCATATATTTT,CASRARGLKGNTIYF
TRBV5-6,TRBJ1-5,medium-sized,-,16,TGTGCCAGCAGCCTCTCCGGGACCGGGTGGGATCAGCCCCAGCATTTT,CASSLSGTGWDQPQHF
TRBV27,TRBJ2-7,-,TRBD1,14,TGTGCCAGCAGCCGGGGACAGGGAACCTACGAGCAGTACTTC,CASSRGQGTYEQYF
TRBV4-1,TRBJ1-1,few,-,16,TGCGCCAGCAGCCAAGATTGGCCGGGGATAAACACTGAAGCTTTCTTT,CASSQDWPGINTEAFF
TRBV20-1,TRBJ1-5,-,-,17,TGCAGTGCTAGAGATGAGAGGGGACGGAGAGACAATCAGCCCCAGCATTTT,CSARDERGRRDNQPQHF